The 20 T cell receptor beta chains below come from one sample, sequenced in a study of blood T cell repertoires in COVID-19. Method: immunoSEQ multiplex PCR; TCRdb's copy keeps in-frame clones and lacks some. The sample yields 120,000 to 150,000 clones, 88% seen once. Sequenced input: peripheral blood. The receptors were sampled from a man aged 45-65 years with active or convalescent COVID-19.

The chain links TRBV4-1 to TRBJ2-7, with D maybe TRBD2 (6 bases). Germline CDR1 reads MGHRA; CDR2 reads YSYEKL. CDR3 length: 15 residues. V was clipped by 1 base and J by 0 bases, with 10 bases between them. CDR3: CASSQGDGSSYEQYF. DNA for the CDR3: TGCGCCAGCAGCCAAGGGGACGGGAGCTCCTACGAGCAGTACTTC.

This clone was recorded once. V is TRBV6-5 and J is TRBJ2-1; 12 nucleotides agree with TRBD2. V lost 6 bases and J lost 8; bases outside the gene matches: 8. CDR1 is MNHEY, CDR2 SVGAGI, per germline. This CDR3 has 15 amino acids. The CDR3 nucleotides read TGTGCCAGCAGCCCCGGACTAGCGGGACAACATGAGCAGTTCTTC. It translates to CASSPGLAGQHEQFF.

This clone was seen a handful of times. The chain joins TRBV5-1 to TRBJ2-5, with 7 bases that match TRBD1. This CDR3 is built from 13 residues. After removal of 0 bases from V and 6 bases from J, the junction contained 2 bases not matched to a gene. Germline V gene data show CDR1 as SGHRS and CDR2 as YFSETQ. CDR3 region: CASSLAGGQTQYF. The DNA of the CDR3 is TGCGCCAGCAGCTTGGCAGGGGGACAGACCCAGTACTTC.

The chain is built from TRBV19 and TRBJ2-3, with TRBD2 identical over 8 bases. This CDR3 has 16 amino acids. Germline CDR1 LNHDA, CDR2 SQIVND (reference sequence). After removal of 5 bases from V and 4 bases from J, the junction contained 11 bases not matched to a gene. DNA for the CDR3: TGTGCCAGTAGTCCCTTAGCGGGGAGTTGGGCAGATACGCAGTATTTT. This translates into CASSPLAGSWADTQYF. The variable domain in full, completed from reference TRBV19 and TRBJ2-3, reads DGGITQSPKYLFRKEGQNVTLSCEQNLNHDAMYWYRQDPGQGLRLIYYSQIVNDFQKGDIAEGYSVSREKKESFPLTVTSAQKNPTAFYLCASSPLAGSWADTQYFGPGTRLTVL.

The chain carries TRBV24-1 and TRBJ1-5; the D gene is possibly TRBD1 (5 bases). This CDR3 is 14 amino acids long. Germline CDR1 KGHDR, CDR2 SFDVKD. The ends were cut back, 3 bases at V and 6 bases at J, with 11 bases in the middle. Written as DNA, the CDR3 is TGTGCCACCAGTGATACTGGGGGAGGTCAGCCCCAGCATTTT. This sequence encodes CATSDTGGGQPQHF.

Comment on this clone: Germline is not matched at one junction end, which may reflect a read error. The CDR3 here is CTTSAVRRVDSNQPQHF. The CDR3 nucleotides read TGTACCACCAGTGCCGTGAGGCGGGTAGATAGCAATCAGCCCCAGCATTTT. V and J are TRBV24-1 and TRBJ1-5, with D hard to call. CDR3 size: 17 residues. Germline V lookup: CDR1 KGHDR, CDR2 SFDVKD.

The chain carries TRBV18 and TRBJ1-1; possibly TRBD1 for D (6 bases). The germline V gene encodes CDR1 KGHSH and CDR2 LQKENI. V shed 4 bases and J shed 1 base, with 19 bases lying between them. CDR3 length: 17 amino acids. The CDR3, as DNA: TGTGCCAGCTCACGGAACGGGAACCGAGGGGGGAACACTGAAGCTTTCTTT. It is translated as CASSRNGNRGGNTEAFF. The whole variable domain, remainder taken from reference TRBV18 and TRBJ1-1, is NAGVMQNPRHLVRRRGQEARLRCSPMKGHSHVYWYRQLPEEGLKFMVYLQKENIIDESGMPKERFSAEFPKEGPSILRIQQVVRGDSAAYFCASSRNGNRGGNTEAFFGQGTRLTVV.

The rearrangement uses TRBV15 and TRBJ2-3; D possibly corresponds to TRBD2 (7 bases). Trimming shortened V by 1 base and J by 0 bases, and 11 bases separated the two germline ends. Germline V lookup: CDR1 LNHNV, CDR2 YYDKDF (reference sequence). This CDR3 has 16 amino acids. CDR3 bases: TGTGCCACCAGCAGAGGACGGGGGGCAAGCACAGATACGCAGTATTTT. This codes for CATSRGRGASTDTQYF.

The chain links TRBV4-1 to TRBJ2-1; tentatively, D is TRBD2 (5 bases). V gave up 1 base and J gave up 1 base, with 5 bases separating them. CDR3 length: 14 amino acids. Germline V gene sequence: CDR1 MGHRA, CDR2 YSYEKL. Written as DNA, the CDR3 is TGCGCCAGCAGCCAAGCGGGATCCTACAATGAGCAGTTCTTC. Protein: CASSQAGSYNEQFF.

A note on this clone: This specimen includes other DNA sequences encoding the same CDR3. The V call is TRBV18, the J call TRBJ2-7; a possible D gene is TRBD2 (6 bases). CDR1 KGHSH and CDR2 LQKENI come from the germline V gene. This CDR3 has 13 amino acids. The V and J ends lost 3 bases and 3 bases respectively, with 9 bases between them. DNA for the CDR3: TGTGCCAGCTCACCGGGGCGGGACTACGAGCAGTACTTC. It yields the protein CASSPGRDYEQYF.

CDR3 coding DNA: TGTGCCACCAGCAGAGAAAGGGCCGAAACTCGAGGACAGTCTAGAGCTTTAGCCCAGCATTTT. Its protein is CATSRERAETRGQSRALAQHF. This rearrangement joins TRBV15 to TRBJ1-5, with a weak D call TRBD1 (6 bases). Germline values: CDR1 LNHNV, CDR2 YYDKDF (reference sequence). This CDR3 has 21 residues. V gave up 0 bases and J gave up 11 bases, with 35 bases separating them.

The chain couples TRBV6-6 to TRBJ1-1; D is unclear. V gave up 2 bases and J gave up 4 bases, with 8 bases separating them. In germline, CDR1 is MNHNY, CDR2 SVGAGI (reference sequence). This CDR3 contains 13 residues. The DNA of the CDR3 is TGTGCCAGCAGTTACCGGTCGGGCACTGAAGCTTTCTTT. It specifies CASSYRSGTEAFF.

The chain couples TRBV6-5 to TRBJ1-6; D perhaps matches TRBD1 (6 bases). V gave up 2 bases and J gave up 9 bases, with 14 bases separating them. Germline CDR1 MNHEY, CDR2 SVGAGI. The CDR3 sequence is 15 residues long. The CDR3 loop is CASSYAQGGSSPLHF. The CDR3 nucleotides are TGTGCCAGCAGTTACGCACAGGGCGGGAGTTCACCCCTCCACTTT.

The rearrangement joins TRBV5-4 to TRBJ2-5; TRBD1 is a possible D gene (5 bases). Germline V CDR1 and CDR2: SGHNT, YYREEE (reference sequence). The CDR3 totals 14 residues. Trimming cost V 4 bases and J 5 bases, with 15 bases left between them. CDR3 sequence: CASSRSWGRETQYF. The DNA of the CDR3 is TGTGCCAGCAGCCGGAGTTGGGGCCGGGAGACCCAGTACTTC.

This clone appeared once. V usage is TRBV5-1 and J usage is TRBJ1-2; TRBD1 is a possible D gene (6 bases). CDR3 length: 17 amino acids. Germline V lookup: CDR1 SGHRS, CDR2 YFSETQ. With 4 bases removed from V and 0 bases from J, the gap between germline ends came to 19 bases. The CDR3 spells CASSRTSGHTANYGYTF. In DNA form, the CDR3 reads TGCGCCAGCAGCCGTACCTCGGGACACACAGCTAACTATGGCTACACCTTC.

This chain uses TRBV3-1 (or the pseudogene TRBV3-2) with TRBJ2-3; weak D call: TRBD2 (6 bases). Germline V lookup: CDR1 LGHDT, CDR2 YNNKEL (reference sequence). This CDR3 contains 16 residues. Trimming took off 1 base at V and 6 bases at J, with 17 bases between the two ends. CDR3 DNA: TGTGCCAGCAGCCAAGGGCACGGATGGGGGGTGGATACGCAGTATTTT. Encoded protein: CASSQGHGWGVDTQYF.

The chain combines TRBV6-2 or TRBV6-3 with TRBJ1-6; D ambiguous. Germline V gives CDR1 MNHEY, CDR2 SVGEGT. Trimming removed 2 bases at V and 11 bases at J, with 10 bases between. The CDR3 has 13 amino acids. CDR3 sequence reads: CASSYGRVAPLHF. The CDR3 bases are TGTGCCAGCAGTTACGGGCGGGTGGCACCCCTCCACTTT.

The count of this clone is one. The chain joins TRBV28 to TRBJ2-2; TRBD1 might be the D (5 bases). Germline V gene sequence: CDR1 MDHEN, CDR2 SYDVKM. This CDR3 region has 13 residues. With 6 bases removed from V and 3 bases from J, the gap between germline ends came to 8 bases. The chain's CDR3 is CASRHRYTGELFF. DNA of the CDR3: TGTGCCAGCAGGCACAGGTACACCGGGGAGCTGTTTTTT.

Details on this clone: Additional DNA sequences in this sample encode the identical CDR3. The chain is built from TRBV9 and TRBJ2-5; the match to TRBD2 covers 12 bases. J lost 5 bases, V lost 3 bases, and 5 bases had no gene match. The germline CDR1 and CDR2 sequences are SGDLS and YYNGEE. This CDR3 is 15 amino acids long. The CDR3 bases are TGTGCCAGCAGCGCCGGGACTAGCGGGCGGGAGACCCAGTACTTC. This sequence encodes CASSAGTSGRETQYF.

V usage is TRBV6-6 and J usage is TRBJ2-1; D gene unclear. The germline V gene has CDR1 MNHNY and CDR2 SVGAGI (reference sequence). The ends were cut back, 0 bases at V and 8 bases at J, with 11 bases in the middle. The length of the CDR3 is 14 residues. CDR3 sequence: CASSYSRQYDEQFF. Here the CDR3 DNA reads TGTGCCAGCAGTTACTCGAGGCAATATGATGAGCAGTTCTTC.